This T cell receptor beta chain was profiled in a study of breast tumors, draining lymph nodes, adjacent tissues (dated by TCRdb to the mid-2010s). As for the study more broadly: In breast cancer patients, the study compared the TCR beta repertoires of tumor, adjacent nontumor tissue and axillary lymph nodes. In human breast cancer, the study set out to evaluate how tumor, surrounding tissue and draining lymph node repertoires relate to one another and whether T cells may move between these sites.

Worth noting for this clonotype: The antigen it binds to is not known. One base away there is no much larger clone; base qualities are not given.

Lymph node samples came from the axillary draining lymph nodes of breast cancer patients. Findings and caveats that apply to the study as a whole: Tumor T-cell repertoires showed less diversity than lymph node repertoires and more diversity than nontumor tissue repertoires, and tumor T-cell repertoires showed preferential V and J gene usage. A scenario in which most tumor T cells derive from the lymph node and then expand within tumor tissue was judged to be consistent with the data. The conclusion that tumor T cells originate in lymph nodes was framed as consistent with a hypothesis rather than directly demonstrated. The similarity between tumor and nontumor tissue repertoires was significantly greater in luminal-like breast cancer than in basal-like breast cancer.

Reads for this sample came from an Illumina HiSeq 2000. Multiplex PCR amplification was used to build the TCR beta chain libraries. The amplified TCR beta chain products were analyzed by high-throughput sequencing. The public reads were run again by TCRdb, first through fastp at Q25 and then through MiXCR, and only productive beta chains were kept. Each entry merges the rows of one CDR3 protein and shows their most common DNA and genes. This sample holds 100,000 to 150,000 distinct CDR3 sequences; around 24% were observed only once. The ten top clones hold roughly 2.6% of the sample. Source material: axillary lymph node tissue. This sequence originates from a female donor with breast cancer. Some clones in this sample may be carry-over from other donors' samples.

The sequenced DNA: TGTGCCAGCAGTACGGACAGGTGGGCGCAGTATTTT. This encodes CASSTDRWAQYF. This chain joins TRBV12-3 or TRBV12-4 to TRBJ2-3; 7 bases in the middle match TRBD1. Unmatched junction bases come to 6, with V trimmed by 5 bases and J by 10 bases. The CDR3 goes from the cysteine to the phenylalanine over 12 residues. Only the CDR3 DNA stays, 36 bases, in frame from base 1.